The 6 T cell receptor beta chains in this list originate from one sample, sequenced in a study of control samples from healthy donors and cancer patients. The data were produced by immunoSEQ multiplex PCR, yet TCRdb's version contains in-frame clones alone and is incomplete. Here the sample spans 30,000 to 35,000 clones, approximately 93% being singletons. Material: blood. These receptors were obtained from a man aged 60-69 years in good health.

The rearrangement joins TRBV5-5 to TRBJ1-6; TRBD1 is a possible D gene (5 bases). Per the germline V gene, CDR1 is SGHKS and CDR2 is YYEKEE (reference sequence). The CDR3 covers 15 residues. Trimming pared 4 bases from V and 4 bases from J, leaving 12 bases between. The CDR3 spells CASSLRQSYNSPLHF. The DNA for the CDR3 is TGTGCCAGCAGCCTAAGACAGTCATATAATTCACCCCTCCACTTT.

The chain employs TRBV3-1 (or the pseudogene TRBV3-2) and TRBJ1-1; unclear D gene. Germline assignment: CDR1 LGHDT and CDR2 YNNKEL (reference sequence). V lost 4 bases and J lost 0, with 9 bases in between. There are 14 residues in the CDR3. The CDR3 coding sequence is TGTGCCAGCAGCCTTCACCAGGTGAACACTGAAGCTTTCTTT. Its protein is CASSLHQVNTEAFF.

The rearrangement uses TRBV19 and TRBJ1-3; TRBD1 agrees at 7 bases. Germline V lookup: CDR1 LNHDA, CDR2 SQIVND (reference sequence). This CDR3 has 15 amino acids. V lost 3 bases, J lost 4 bases, and 6 bases stayed unmatched. The chain's CDR3 is CASSMDRIAGNTIYF. CDR3 sequence (DNA): TGTGCCAGTAGTATGGACAGGATCGCCGGAAACACCATATATTTT.

This clone was seen once. The CDR3 here is CASSPVHSNTEAFF. CDR3 sequence (DNA): TGTGCCAGCTCACCAGTACATTCGAACACTGAAGCTTTCTTT. The chain employs TRBV18 and TRBJ1-1; D not resolved. The germline CDR1 and CDR2 sequences are KGHSH and LQKENI. The CDR3 length is 14 residues. V gave up 2 bases and J gave up 1 base, with 8 bases separating them.

The genes are TRBV11-3 and TRBJ2-2; D not certain. This CDR3 has 16 residues. The germline V gene encodes CDR1 SGHNT and CDR2 YENEEA. Trimming took off 5 bases at V and 5 bases at J, with 18 bases between the two ends. This CDR3 is CASSPGLGKRTGELFF. The CDR3 coding sequence is TGTGCCAGCAGCCCAGGCTTGGGGAAGAGGACCGGGGAGCTGTTTTTT.

The chain couples TRBV7-7 to TRBJ2-3; 14 bases are shared with TRBD2. The length of the CDR3 is 16 residues. Germline V lookup: CDR1 SSHAT, CDR2 FNYEAQ (reference sequence). The junction had 2 bases not matched to a gene; V was cut back by 5 bases and J by 1 base. The CDR3 nucleotides are TGTGCCAGCAGCCCGGGACTAGCGGGGGGCACAGATACGCAGTATTTT. Residues: CASSPGLAGGTDTQYF.